These T cell receptor beta chains were read from a single sample in a study of T cells in localized non-small cell lung cancer. The protocol was immunoSEQ multiplex PCR, while the TCRdb copy is restricted to in-frame clones and leaves out a portion. The repertoire includes around 53,000 clones, around 81% of them detected once, and about 4.7% sits in the top ten. The source material was PBMCs, sampled before any cancer treatment. All receptors come from a woman aged 35-70 years with stage II lung adenocarcinoma. Both conserved end residues are part of each CDR3. The D gene is left open where the match is weak. Rows may omit the clone size; those that give it use once, few, many or a size class.

d_call	j_call	cdr3_length	clone_size	v_call	cdr3_nt	cdr3_aa
NA	TRBJ1-5	16	NA	TRBV19	TGTGCCAGTAGTATAGATCGGTTGATAGGCAATCAGCCCCAGCATTTT	CASSIDRLIGNQPQHF
NA	TRBJ2-7	10	NA	TRBV10-2	TGCGCCAGCTTTGACGGGACATCGTACTTC	CASFDGTSYF
NA	TRBJ2-7	12	NA	TRBV7-8	TGTGCCAGCAGCTCGACCCGGGGCGAGCAGTACTTC	CASSSTRGEQYF
NA	TRBJ2-7	16	NA	TRBV27	TGTGCCAGCAGTTTAGAAGGGCTAGGCCCTTTCTACGAGCAGTACTTC	CASSLEGLGPFYEQYF
NA	TRBJ2-6	14	NA	TRBV6-1	TGTGCCAGCAGTGTCTTCTCTGGGGCCAACGTCCTGACTTTC	CASSVFSGANVLTF
NA	TRBJ2-7	11	few	TRBV29-1	TGCAGCGCCGGAAACAGGGCCGAGCAGTACTTC	CSAGNRAEQYF
NA	TRBJ1-5	12	NA	TRBV7-2	TGTGCCAGCAGCTCGACGGATCAGCCCCAGCATTTT	CASSSTDQPQHF
TRBD1	TRBJ2-7	16	NA	TRBV5-6	TGTGCCAGCAGCTTGGTTGACCGGGACAGGTCCTACGAGCAGTACTTC	CASSLVDRDRSYEQYF
NA	TRBJ1-1	15	NA	TRBV27	TGTGCCAGCAGTTTAGCCGGGACTCCGAACACTGAAGCTTTCTTT	CASSLAGTPNTEAFF
NA	TRBJ2-7	14	NA	TRBV9	TGTGCCAGCAGCGTAGCAGTAACCTCCTACGAGCAGTACTTC	CASSVAVTSYEQYF
TRBD1	TRBJ1-6	15	NA	TRBV27	TGTGCCAGCAGTTTCGACGGACAGGGGAATTCACCCCTCCACTTT	CASSFDGQGNSPLHF
NA	TRBJ1-5	14	NA	TRBV7-2	TGTGCCAGCAGCCACCGCGGGGGACGGCAGCCCCAGCATTTT	CASSHRGGRQPQHF
TRBD1	TRBJ2-4	15	NA	TRBV7-9	TGTGCCAGCAGCCCTCTGTGGGACAGGTGGGACATTCAGTACTTC	CASSPLWDRWDIQYF
NA	TRBJ1-3	16	NA	TRBV7-9	TGTGCCAGCAGCTTATCAGGGCAAAACTCTGGAAACACCATATATTTT	CASSLSGQNSGNTIYF
TRBD1	TRBJ1-1	13	medium-sized	TRBV4-1	TGCGCCTGCAATCAGGGGGCAGAAACTGAAGCTTTCTTT	CACNQGAETEAFF